These 4 T cell receptor beta chains were sequenced from one sample in a study of OX40 agonist ivuxolimab in advanced cancers. The data were produced by immunoSEQ multiplex PCR, yet TCRdb's version contains in-frame clones alone and is incomplete. The repertoire consists of roughly 60,000 clones, with 85% occurring once and the leading ten covering 3.5% to 4%. The source was CD4+ or CD8+ T cells sorted from blood, collected in a trial of the OX40 agonist ivuxolimab. The receptors stem from an adult with an advanced solid tumor such as melanoma, head and neck, liver or kidney cancer.

V gene TRBV7-2 combines with J gene TRBJ2-7, with 13 bases fitting TRBD2. Germline V gene data show CDR1 as SGHTA and CDR2 as FQGNSA. The CDR3 length is 17 residues. Germline trimming cut 1 base from V and 5 bases from J; bases unmatched to any gene: 8. The CDR3 DNA sequence: TGTGCCAGCAGCTTAGAAAGTACTAGCGGGGGGGCCAACGAGCAGTACTTC. Translation gives CASSLESTSGGANEQYF.

This chain uses TRBV6-1 with TRBJ2-7; tentative D call: TRBD1 (6 bases). Trimming left V 3 bases short and J 5 bases short, with 17 bases between. Germline V lookup: CDR1 MNHNS, CDR2 SASEGT. The CDR3 length is 15 residues. The CDR3 region is CASSDPARGFNEQYF. The CDR3 nucleotides are TGTGCCAGCAGTGATCCCGCCAGGGGATTCAACGAGCAGTACTTC.

The V and J genes are TRBV7-6 and TRBJ2-5; the D is unclear. V lost 6 bases, J lost 4 bases, and 12 bases lay in between. CDR1 is SGHVS, CDR2 FNYEAQ, per germline. This CDR3 comprises 13 residues. The CDR3 bases are TGTGCCAGCAGGGGTTCAGATTCAGAGACCCAGTACTTC. It yields the protein CASRGSDSETQYF. Using reference TRBV7-6 and TRBJ2-5 for the parts outside the CDR3, the full variable domain is GAGVSQSPRYKVTKRGQDVALRCDPISGHVSLYWYRQALGQGPEFLTYFNYEAQQDKSGLPNDRFSAERPEGSISTLTIQRTEQRDSAMYRCASRGSDSETQYFGPGTRLLVL.

For the CDR3, the DNA is TGCAGCGTTGAAAGTGGGGGGGCTTCGGATACGCAGTATTTT. Translating gives CSVESGGASDTQYF. The chain carries TRBV29-1 and TRBJ2-3, with D possibly matching TRBD2 (7 bases). CDR3 size: 14 residues. CDR1 SQVTM and CDR2 ANQGSEA come from the germline V gene. The V gene lost 2 bases and the J gene lost 6 bases, with 15 bases spanning the gap.